This T cell receptor (beta chain) derives from a study of blood T cell repertoires in COVID-19. TCRdb's table, derived via immunoSEQ multiplex PCR, lists solely in-frame clones and lacks some. The data show about 370,000 clones, with 75% to 90% seen just once and over 0.95% held by the top ten. As to this clone: Other DNA sequences in this specimen translate into the identical CDR3.

The CDR3 extends over 14 amino acids. The germline gives CDR1 KGHSH, CDR2 LQKENI. J was trimmed by 8 bases and V by 2 bases; bases with no gene match: 7. The sequence was obtained from a man aged 18 to 30 who had recovered from COVID-19. Sequencing input: PBMCs or T cells enriched from blood (not recorded which). V usage is TRBV18 and J usage is TRBJ1-2; 8 nucleotides align to TRBD1. The CDR3 protein is CASSPGQGTGGYTF. As DNA, the CDR3 is TGTGCCAGCTCACCAGGACAGGGCACGGGAGGCTACACCTTC.